This entry lists 2 T cell receptor beta chains sequenced from one sample in a study of blood T cell repertoires in COVID-19. Repertoires were generated with immunoSEQ multiplex PCR, while TCRdb's copy carries only in-frame clones and drops some. This sample has hundreds of thousands of clones, with 85% to 90% found just once. Sequencing was performed on PBMCs or T cells enriched from blood (not recorded which). These receptors all stem from a man aged 35-49 years who had recovered from COVID-19.

The chain recombines TRBV28 with TRBJ1-4; possible D gene TRBD1, 6 bases. Germline assignment: CDR1 MDHEN and CDR2 SYDVKM. The CDR3 is made up of 14 amino acids. The ends were cut back, 4 bases at V and 3 bases at J, with 9 bases in the middle. CDR3 region: CASSYRVSNEKLFF. In nucleotides, the CDR3 is TGTGCCAGCAGTTACAGGGTCTCTAATGAAAAACTGTTTTTT.

This chain connects TRBV5-1 to TRBJ2-5; D is ambiguous. CDR1 is SGHRS, CDR2 YFSETQ, per germline. The CDR3 loop spans 13 amino acids. The V end lost 4 bases, the J end lost 2 bases, and 9 bases lay between the germline ends. The CDR3, as DNA: TGCGCCAGCAGCGCGCTAGGTCAAGAGACCCAGTACTTC. It yields the protein CASSALGQETQYF.